This TCR beta chain stems from a study of early T cells in non-severe SARS-CoV-2 infection. Unique molecular identifiers (one per individual cDNA molecule) were attached. A single record per CDR3 protein comes from TCRdb applying MiXCR to the 5' RACE reads. The sample shows some 80,000 distinct CDR3 sequences, roughly 12% of them seen only once. This clonotype was seen only a few times. The sequenced material came from whole blood. The TCR was taken from an adult who was a healthcare worker with PCR-confirmed SARS-CoV-2 infection or an uninfected control (not recorded which).

CDR3 DNA sequence: TGCGCCAGCAGAGGGGCGGCGAACACTGAAGCTTTCTTT. It translates to CASRGAANTEAFF. The rearrangement uses TRBV5-1 and TRBJ1-1; possibly TRBD1 for D (5 bases). The V gene's germline CDR1 is SGHRS and CDR2 YFSETQ. V was clipped by 5 bases and J by 1 base, with 9 bases between them. This CDR3 has 13 amino acids.